These T cell receptor beta chains were read from a single sample in a study of T-cell memory formation after mild COVID-19. TCRdb processed the 5' RACE reads anew with MiXCR; each CDR3 protein has one entry. The table has a few hundred thousand distinct CDR3 sequences, around 21% seen once; the top ten hold around 12%. The sample comprised PBMCs or a T cell subset sorted from them (not recorded which). These receptors were taken from an adult woman who had mild COVID-19 (a few samples of this study predate the infection). Cell type and time point are not known. CDR3s leave out the opening cysteine and the closing phenylalanine or tryptophan. The D gene is left open where the match is weak.

v_call	d_call	cdr3_aa
TRBV12-3/TRBV12-4	TRBD2	ASSLAGLASYEQY
TRBV4-1	TRBD1	ASSQGDTGGVDEQF
TRBV4-3	NA	ASSLRGEWNEQF
TRBV7-9	NA	ASARHGLGEQY
TRBV14	NA	ASSQLTAYNEQF
TRBV11-2	NA	ASSVRGGTSTDTQY
TRBV12-3/TRBV12-4	TRBD2	ASSLRVAGLTYNEQF
TRBV12-3/TRBV12-4	NA	ASSPGGGVGQPQH
TRBV24-1	NA	ATKQGGQSYNEQF
TRBV7-3	NA	ASSPRGSPPTDEQF
TRBV24-1	TRBD1	ATSDPGTDRDNEQF
TRBV5-1	NA	ASSETQGYGETQY
TRBV15	NA	ATGGLDYEQY
TRBV14	NA	ASSQEKSSDANTEAF
TRBV6-6	TRBD1	ASSYSTGYIYNEQF
TRBV5-1	TRBD1	ASAAGQGVYNEQF